This T cell receptor (beta chain) was documented in a study of response to subunit inactivated influenza vaccine. CDR3 length equals 13 residues. Between the trimmed V and J ends, which lost 10 bases and 0 bases, there was a span of 13 bases. This clonotype was found a few times. Via MiXCR, TCRdb re-called the RT-PCR reads, giving one row per CDR3 protein. The table lists some 540,000 distinct CDR3 sequences, roughly 25% of them singletons. The same sample was also studied in work on T cells expressing NK-cell markers. That source notes: Scientists made TCR beta cDNA using 5'RACE template switching with UMIs. The sequencing cohort of eight donors included seven HCMV-seropositive individuals and one seronegative individual. The use of an anti-gamma-delta TCR antibody, which was added in several experiments, restricted sorting to T cells expressing alpha-beta TCR. In a handful of donors, dominant clonotypes made up about 25-65% of CD3+CD56-NKG2C+ cells.

Sequenced material: CD4+ T cells sorted from PBMCs, taken 12 days after vaccination. The TCR comes from a man in his fifties who received an inactivated influenza vaccine. The chain couples TRBV12-3 or TRBV12-4 to TRBJ2-7; D tentatively reads TRBD1 or TRBD2 (5 bases each). The CDR3 loop reads CATGTSVSYEQYF. The CDR3 DNA reads as TGTGCCACTGGGACGTCCGTCTCCTACGAGCAGTACTTC.